A single sample is the source of the 22 T cell receptor beta chains below, sequenced in a study of OX40 agonist ivuxolimab in advanced cancers. TCRdb's table, derived via immunoSEQ multiplex PCR, lists solely in-frame clones and lacks some. Of 10,000 to 15,000 clones listed, around 80% are singletons. The specimen was CD4+ or CD8+ T cells sorted from blood, collected in a trial of the OX40 agonist ivuxolimab. The receptors here all came from an adult with an advanced solid tumor such as melanoma, head and neck, liver or kidney cancer.

This clone has more than one count but fewer than ten. CDR3 sequence: CASSTGTSGGGNEQFF. The CDR3, as DNA: TGTGCCAGCAGCACAGGGACTAGCGGGGGAGGCAATGAGCAGTTCTTC. The rearrangement uses TRBV6-4 and TRBJ2-1, with TRBD2 identical over 14 bases. The CDR3 sequence is 16 residues long. With V trimmed by 6 bases and J by 6 bases, 7 bases remained unmatched. Germline values: CDR1 MRHNA, CDR2 SNTAGT.

The rearrangement uses TRBV6-6 and TRBJ2-3; D remains ambiguous. The CDR3 totals 15 residues. The V gene's germline CDR1 is MNHNY and CDR2 SVGAGI (reference sequence). The V end was cut by 1 base, the J end by 3 bases, with 11 bases between. The CDR3 nucleotides are TGTGCCAGCAGTTACTTCCAGACTTGGACAGATACGCAGTATTTT. This encodes CASSYFQTWTDTQYF.

V usage is TRBV5-8 and J usage is TRBJ1-6; a possible D gene is TRBD1 (5 bases). Trimming took off 1 base at V and 10 bases at J, with 9 bases between the two ends. CDR1 is SGHTS and CDR2 is YDEGEE in the germline V gene. The CDR3 covers 13 residues. CDR3 region: CASSLPGVSPLHF. The CDR3 DNA reads as TGTGCCAGCAGCTTGCCGGGGGTCTCACCCCTCCACTTT.

The chain is built from TRBV6-6 and TRBJ1-1; D is perhaps TRBD1 (6 bases). The ends were cut back, 4 bases at V and 0 bases at J, with 9 bases in the middle. The CDR3 loop spans 14 amino acids. The V gene's germline CDR1 is MNHNY and CDR2 SVGAGI (reference sequence). The CDR3 nucleotides are TGTGCCAGCAGTTTTGCAGGGGTGAACACTGAAGCTTTCTTT. Its protein product is CASSFAGVNTEAFF.

The chain couples TRBV6-5 to TRBJ1-4; 8 bases match TRBD1. This CDR3 is 16 amino acids long. V was pared by 2 bases and J by 8 bases, with 10 bases of the junction left unmatched. Germline CDR1 reads MNHEY; CDR2 reads SVGAGI. CDR3 residues: CASSYGSTGGSEKLFF. The CDR3 region has the DNA TGTGCCAGCAGTTACGGGAGCACAGGGGGAAGCGAAAAACTGTTTTTT.

The table lists this clone with a few counts. The J gene is TRBJ2-7, the V gene TRBV5-4; 13 bases align to TRBD2. This CDR3 is 15 amino acids long. With 2 bases clipped from V and 2 bases from J, the junction kept 1 base outside the gene matches. Germline V gene data show CDR1 as SGHNT and CDR2 as YYREEE (reference sequence). CDR3 sequence reads: CASSFGLAGAYEQYF. In DNA, the CDR3 is TGTGCCAGCAGCTTCGGACTAGCGGGAGCCTACGAGCAGTACTTC.

The chain recombines TRBV5-1 with TRBJ1-2, with D possibly TRBD1 on 5 matching bases. The CDR3 consists of 14 residues. Germline V lookup: CDR1 SGHRS, CDR2 YFSETQ. Trimming stripped 0 bases from V and 5 bases from J, with 11 bases between. In nucleotides, the CDR3 is TGCGCCAGCAGCTTGGAGTCGACAGTGTATGGCTACACCTTC. It yields the protein CASSLESTVYGYTF.

The genes are TRBV2 and TRBJ1-4; 7 nucleotides align to TRBD1. The CDR3 is 15 amino acids. Germline V gene data show CDR1 as SNHLY and CDR2 as FYNNEI. Trimming at V came to 5 bases and at J to 2 bases, leaving 5 bases not matched to a gene. CDR3 bases: TGTGCCAGCAGTCCAGACAGGGCTACTAATGAAAAACTGTTTTTT. It specifies CASSPDRATNEKLFF.

By share of the sample, this clone is medium-sized. V and J are TRBV9 and TRBJ1-2, with TRBD1 as a possible D gene (5 bases). Trimming removed 3 bases from V and 4 bases from J, with 7 bases in between. Germline V gives CDR1 SGDLS, CDR2 YYNGEE. CDR3 length: 12 amino acids. DNA of the CDR3: TGTGCCAGCAGCGCAGGGATCTATGGCTACACCTTC. Its protein product is CASSAGIYGYTF.

This chain uses TRBV5-4 with TRBJ2-7; D is tentatively TRBD1 or TRBD2 (5 bases each). V dropped 4 bases and J dropped 3 bases, with 5 bases sitting between them. Germline V gives CDR1 SGHNT, CDR2 YYREEE (reference sequence). This CDR3 has 11 amino acids. The CDR3 DNA reads TGTGCCAGCAGCGGGGGCTACGAGCAGTACTTC. Translated: CASSGGYEQYF.

This clone has a handful of counts. CDR3 region: CASSDSPTSGGQNEQFF. The DNA for the CDR3 is TGTGCCAGCAGTGACTCCCCCACTAGCGGGGGACAGAATGAGCAGTTCTTC. The chain is built from TRBV6-4 and TRBJ2-1, with 11 bases lining up with TRBD2. The germline V gene encodes CDR1 MRHNA and CDR2 SNTAGT. V lost 0 bases, J lost 7 bases, and 8 bases stayed unmatched. The CDR3 runs to 17 residues.

V and J are TRBV21-1 and TRBJ2-3. TRBV21-1 is flagged as a pseudogene. The CDR3 extends over 17 amino acids. CDR3 sequence: CASSKGTRCNGTDTQYF. CDR3 in DNA: TGTGCCAGCAGCAAAGGGACCAGGTGTAATGGGACAGATACGCAGTATTTT.

V usage is TRBV28 and J usage is TRBJ2-7; 7 positions match TRBD2. The length of the CDR3 is 14 residues. Trimming removed 11 bases from V and 1 base from J; junction bases left unmatched: 11. Germline V gene sequence: CDR1 MDHEN, CDR2 SYDVKM. The CDR3: CASLGGRRSYEQYF. In DNA, the CDR3 is TGTGCCTCCCTCGGGGGGAGGAGGTCCTACGAGCAGTACTTC.

The rearrangement uses TRBV14 and TRBJ1-1; no reliable D call. The germline V and J ends were trimmed by 0 bases and 3 bases, with 17 bases remaining between them. Germline V gives CDR1 SGHDN, CDR2 FVKESK. This CDR3 has 17 residues. This CDR3 is CASSQEGRNYQDTEAFF. The CDR3 DNA reads as TGTGCCAGCAGCCAAGAAGGGAGGAACTATCAGGACACTGAAGCTTTCTTT.

This sequence joins TRBV6-5 and TRBJ1-1, with D tentatively TRBD1 (5 bases). This CDR3 region has 14 residues. Trimming cost V 5 bases and J 6 bases, with 16 bases left between them. From germline, CDR1 is MNHEY and CDR2 SVGAGI. CDR3 protein: CASSDLQAGAEAFF. In DNA form, the CDR3 reads TGTGCCAGCAGTGACCTACAGGCTGGGGCTGAAGCTTTCTTT.

The J gene is TRBJ2-6, the V gene TRBV27; 8 nucleotides line up with TRBD2. V shed 10 bases, J shed 2 bases, and the junction held 4 bases outside the gene matches. The germline CDR1 and CDR2 sequences are MNHEY and SMNVEV (reference sequence). This CDR3 has 14 amino acids. CDR3 DNA: TGTGCCACCTCGGGGGGGGCTGGGGCCAACGTCCTGACTTTC. Amino acids: CATSGGAGANVLTF.

The rearrangement joins TRBV19 to TRBJ2-2, with D possibly matching TRBD2 (5 bases). The ends were cut back, 7 bases at V and 7 bases at J, with 16 bases in the middle. The CDR3 covers 14 residues. CDR1 LNHDA and CDR2 SQIVND come from the germline V gene (reference sequence). CDR3 nucleotide sequence: TGTGCCAGTAACCTAGCTCATTGGGGCGGGGAGCTGTTTTTT. Translation gives CASNLAHWGGELFF.

The chain couples TRBV7-2 to TRBJ2-7, with 12 bases fitting TRBD1. CDR1 is SGHTA, CDR2 FQGNSA, per germline. The CDR3 extends over 12 amino acids. Trimming removed 11 bases from V and 7 bases from J; junction bases left unmatched: 6. The chain's CDR3 is CAEGQGAGEQYF. CDR3 nucleotide sequence: TGTGCCGAGGGACAGGGGGCAGGGGAGCAGTACTTC.

The chain links TRBV28 to TRBJ1-5; the match to TRBD1 covers 9 bases. The germline CDR1 and CDR2 sequences are MDHEN and SYDVKM. V trimming: 1 base; J trimming: 6 bases; junction bases outside the gene matches: 7. The CDR3 extends over 16 amino acids. The CDR3 nucleotides read TGTGCCAGCAGTTTATACGGGACAGGGAGAAGTCAGCCCCAGCATTTT. Protein sequence: CASSLYGTGRSQPQHF.

As for this clone: An end of the junction differs from the germline gene, which may be a read error. The chain carries TRBV7-8 and TRBJ1-1, with 7 bases fitting TRBD1. The length of the CDR3 is 14 residues. CDR1 and CDR2 (germline): SGHVS, FQNEAQ. DNA for the CDR3: TGTGCCAGCAGCCCAGGGGGGGTGAAAACTGAAGCTTTCTTT. Protein product: CASSPGGVKTEAFF.

The DNA of the CDR3 is TGTGCCAGCAGTGAGGGGGGGCCACAAGAGCAGTTCTTC. This gives the protein CASSEGGPQEQFF. The rearrangement joins TRBV25-1 to TRBJ2-1; maybe TRBD2 (7 bases). Germline CDR1 is MGHDK and CDR2 is SYGVNS. The CDR3 totals 13 residues. V lost 3 bases and J lost 10, with 13 bases in between. The entire variable domain, with the rest obtained from reference TRBV25-1 and TRBJ2-1, is as follows: EADIYQTPRYLVIGTGKKITLECSQTMGHDKMYWYQQDPGMELHLIHYSYGVNSTEKGDLSSESTVSRIRTEHFPLTLESARPSHTSQYLCASSEGGPQEQFFGPGTRLTVL.

V and J are TRBV15 and TRBJ2-1, with 9 bases lining up with TRBD2. The CDR3 is 17 amino acids. CDR1 is LNHNV and CDR2 is YYDKDF in the germline V gene (reference sequence). Trimming at V came to 3 bases and at J to 10 bases, leaving 16 bases not matched to a gene. CDR3 coding DNA: TGTGCCACCAGCAGGGAAAGCAGCGGGGGGCGCTCAGGGGAGCAGTTCTTC. Translation gives CATSRESSGGRSGEQFF.